The T cell receptor (beta chain) under discussion was sequenced for a study of CD8 T cells in Susac syndrome. Random hexamers were used to reverse transcribe roughly 0.45 to 1 ug of RNA. Amplification of TCR beta CDR3 spanned 54 Vbeta and 13 Jbeta via immunoSEQ multiplex PCR. TCRdb reanalysed the immunoSEQ multiplex PCR reads using MiXCR and keeps one entry per CDR3 protein. The table includes 180,000 or so distinct CDR3 sequences, around 94% detected once. CDR1 and CDR2 from the germline V gene are SNHLY and FYNNEI. With 6 bases removed from V and 1 base from J, the gap between germline ends came to 13 bases. This CDR3 has 14 residues. In contrast to the negatively isolated CD8+ and CD4+ T cells, TEMRA cells were FACS-enriched.

The TCR sequence derives from a human donor with Susac syndrome. Sample: CD4+ T cells from PBMCs. The rearrangement links TRBV2 to TRBJ2-7; D remains unclear. Written as DNA, the CDR3 is TGTGCCAGCAGACGACTCCGCGATTCCTACGAGCAGTACTTC. Amino acids: CASRRLRDSYEQYF. Full variable domain (outside the CDR3, taken from reference TRBV2 and TRBJ2-7): EPEVTQTPSHQVTQMGQEVILRCVPISNHLYFYWYRQILGQKVEFLVSFYNNEISEKSEIFDDQFSVERPDGSNFTLKIRSTKLEDSAMYFCASRRLRDSYEQYFGPGTRLTVT.